Below, one T cell receptor (beta chain) is given with its context. In the source study's methods: Reference gene primer amplification yielded estimated nucleated cell counts. The repertoire was sequenced with immunoSEQ multiplex PCR; TCRdb's copy has only in-frame clones and lacks some. V and J calls and clone size are copied from that table; D and trimming were computed from the DNA. The sample carries roughly 120,000 clones, 70% to 85% recorded once. The CDR3 length is 15 residues. Germline V CDR1 and CDR2: SGDLS, YYNGEE. V lost 2 bases and J lost 5; bases outside the gene matches: 6. This sample is part of a study of blood T cell repertoires in COVID-19. Turning to the study itself: COVID-19 samples from acute and convalescent phases originated in the United States, Italy and Spain.

Material for sequencing was peripheral blood. J is TRBJ1-2 and V is TRBV9; 10 positions match TRBD1. The clonotype was recovered from a man between 65 and 85 years old with active or convalescent COVID-19. CDR3 in amino acids: CASSVGQGRFYGYTF. The CDR3 nucleotides read TGTGCCAGCAGCGTGGGACAGGGGCGTTTTTATGGCTACACCTTC.